Shown below are 30 T cell receptor beta chains from a single sample sequenced in a study of shared clonotypes between healthy human individuals. Generated by immunoSEQ multiplex PCR, the TCRdb table keeps only in-frame clones and is missing some. This table has a few million clones, approximately 92% appearing once. Sequenced: naive CD4+ T cells sorted from blood. The sample's subset: CD45RA+ positively selected. The source is a man in his late teens or twenties in good health.

The chain combines TRBV6-7 with TRBJ2-1, with D perhaps TRBD1 (6 bases). TRBV6-7 is noted as an ORF with a role that remains uncertain. The CDR3 extends over 15 amino acids. V lost 7 bases and J 7 bases, leaving 20 bases between the germline ends. In DNA, the CDR3 is TGTGCCAGCACCAAACCGGGGCAGGGGAGAAATGAGCAGTTCTTC. Encoded protein: CASTKPGQGRNEQFF.

The chain combines TRBV7-2 with TRBJ1-1; D may be TRBD1 (6 bases). Between the trimmed V and J ends, which lost 2 bases and 5 bases, there was a span of 12 bases. The CDR3 loop spans 14 amino acids. CDR1 and CDR2 from the germline V gene are SGHTA and FQGNSA. This chain's CDR3 is CASSLWGRETEAFF. CDR3 DNA sequence: TGTGCCAGCAGCTTATGGGGGCGGGAAACTGAAGCTTTCTTT.

J is TRBJ2-3 and V is TRBV5-1; the D gene is possibly TRBD2 (8 bases). V shed 0 bases and J shed 5 bases, with 16 bases lying between them. Germline V gene lookup returns CDR1 SGHRS and CDR2 YFSETQ. The CDR3 has 16 amino acids. CDR3 DNA: TGCGCCAGCAGCTTGGGGACTAGCAGGGGGGTAGATACGCAGTATTTT. Amino acids: CASSLGTSRGVDTQYF.

A few counts support this clone. The chain couples TRBV10-1 to TRBJ2-7; 7 bases fit TRBD1. CDR1 is WNHNN, CDR2 SYGVQD, per germline (reference sequence). The CDR3 is 17 residues long. J lost 5 bases, V lost 3 bases, and 16 bases had no gene match. CDR3 amino acids: CASSDYGDSRSLDEQYF. CDR3 DNA sequence: TGCGCCAGCAGTGACTACGGGGACAGTCGTTCCCTTGACGAGCAGTACTTC.

The chain is built from TRBV7-2 and TRBJ1-4, with 12 positions matching TRBD1. The CDR3 has 16 amino acids. Germline V CDR1 and CDR2: SGHTA, FQGNSA. The ends lost 3 bases at V and 8 bases at J; junction bases unmatched: 7. CDR3: CASSLWSGTGGEKLFF. The CDR3 DNA reads as TGTGCCAGCAGCTTGTGGTCCGGGACAGGGGGCGAAAAACTGTTTTTT.

The genes are TRBV5-1 and TRBJ2-5; tentative D call: TRBD1 (6 bases). Germline CDR1 and CDR2: SGHRS and YFSETQ. The CDR3 length is 14 residues. The V end was cut by 4 bases, the J end by 2 bases, with 12 bases between. The CDR3 spells CASSVGTTQETQYF. The CDR3 nucleotides read TGCGCCAGCAGCGTCGGGACAACGCAAGAGACCCAGTACTTC.

V usage is TRBV30 and J usage is TRBJ1-2, with D perhaps matching TRBD1 (6 bases). Germline-derived CDR1 and CDR2 are GTSNPN and SVGIG (reference sequence). V gave up 3 bases and J gave up 1 base, with 12 bases separating them. The CDR3 spans 14 residues. The CDR3 loop is CAWSPDSDNYGYTF. The DNA of the CDR3 is TGTGCCTGGAGCCCGGACAGCGATAACTATGGCTACACCTTC.

This chain connects TRBV2 to TRBJ2-3; the D is unclear. The CDR3 is made up of 13 amino acids. V was clipped by 1 base and J by 4 bases, with 6 bases between them. Germline V gene lookup returns CDR1 SNHLY and CDR2 FYNNEI. The CDR3 protein is CASSEGSSDTQYF. CDR3 DNA sequence: TGTGCCAGCAGTGAAGGCAGTTCAGATACGCAGTATTTT. Supplemented by reference TRBV2 and TRBJ2-3, the full variable domain reads EPEVTQTPSHQVTQMGQEVILRCVPISNHLYFYWYRQILGQKVEFLVSFYNNEISEKSEIFDDQFSVERPDGSNFTLKIRSTKLEDSAMYFCASSEGSSDTQYFGPGTRLTVL.

The chain has TRBV6-6 and TRBJ1-1, with 7 bases that match TRBD1. The CDR3 is made up of 14 amino acids. CDR1 and CDR2 (germline): MNHNY, SVGAGI (reference sequence). The ends lost 2 bases at V and 3 bases at J; junction bases unmatched: 3. This CDR3 reads CASSYQDRDTEAFF. Here the CDR3 DNA reads TGTGCCAGCAGTTACCAAGACAGGGACACTGAAGCTTTCTTT.

The rearrangement links TRBV5-1 to TRBJ2-2, with 9 bases matching TRBD1. This CDR3 region has 16 residues. V lost 2 bases to trimming and J lost 1 base; unmatched junction nucleotides: 3. Germline V gives CDR1 SGHRS, CDR2 YFSETQ. The CDR3 loop is CASSFTGQGNTGELFF. In nucleotides, the CDR3 is TGCGCCAGCAGCTTTACGGGACAGGGGAACACCGGGGAGCTGTTTTTT. Filled out from reference TRBV5-1 and TRBJ2-2, the complete variable domain reads KAGVTQTPRYLIKTRGQQVTLSCSPISGHRSVSWYQQTPGQGLQFLFEYFSETQRNKGNFPGRFSGRQFSNSRSEMNVSTLELGDSALYLCASSFTGQGNTGELFFGEGSRLTVL.

With regard to this clone: Sequence at one end of the junction differs from germline and may be a read error. The J gene is TRBJ2-1, the V gene TRBV29-1; tentatively, D is TRBD2 (5 bases). This CDR3 spans 11 amino acids. Germline CDR1 SQVTM, CDR2 ANQGSEA. In nucleotides, the CDR3 is TGCAGCGCTGAATTGAGGGCTGAGCAGTTCTTC. Translation: CSAELRAEQFF.

The V call is TRBV15, the J call TRBJ1-2; no firm D call. V dropped 0 bases and J dropped 5 bases, with 16 bases sitting between them. This CDR3 region has 16 residues. Germline V gives CDR1 LNHNV, CDR2 YYDKDF (reference sequence). CDR3 sequence reads: CATSRDFTATQYGYTF. The CDR3 DNA reads TGTGCCACCAGCAGAGATTTCACAGCTACTCAGTATGGCTACACCTTC.

The chain combines TRBV19 with TRBJ2-7, with a weak D call TRBD2 (7 bases). The CDR3 consists of 15 residues. Germline loops: CDR1 LNHDA, CDR2 SQIVND (reference sequence). Trimming removed 8 bases at V and 3 bases at J, with 20 bases between. The CDR3 region is CASSSRGGTLYEQYF. The CDR3 DNA reads TGTGCCAGTTCTTCAAGGGGGGGCACGCTCTACGAGCAGTACTTC.

The table lists this clone with a count of one. The genes are TRBV5-4 and TRBJ2-3, with 9 bases that match TRBD1. The CDR3 runs 15 residues. V dropped 10 bases and J dropped 2; count of bases not matched to a gene: 11. From germline, CDR1 is SGHNT and CDR2 YYREEE (reference sequence). In DNA, the CDR3 is TGTGCCGCTGGAGGACAGGGGATTCTCACAGATACGCAGTATTTT. Its translation is CAAGGQGILTDTQYF.

V gene TRBV2 combines with J gene TRBJ2-1, with TRBD1 as a possible D gene (5 bases). This CDR3 contains 15 residues. Germline CDR1 and CDR2: SNHLY and FYNNEI. V was pared by 2 bases and J by 3 bases, with 11 bases between. The CDR3: CASSERQGLYNEQFF. The DNA of the CDR3 is TGTGCCAGCAGTGAAAGGCAGGGTCTCTACAATGAGCAGTTCTTC.

This rearrangement joins TRBV10-3 to TRBJ2-3; D not certain. CDR3 length: 16 residues. Germline V gene data show CDR1 as ENHRY and CDR2 as SYGVKD. The ends were cut back, 10 bases at V and 5 bases at J, with 25 bases in the middle. CDR3 region: CATGLGTLPSLDTQYF. CDR3 sequence (DNA): TGTGCCACAGGCTTAGGAACCTTACCGAGTTTAGATACGCAGTATTTT.

This chain connects TRBV18 to TRBJ1-2, with a tentative D call TRBD1 (5 bases). The CDR3 sequence is 14 residues long. Germline V lookup: CDR1 KGHSH, CDR2 LQKENI. V lost 1 base and J 8 bases, leaving 14 bases between the germline ends. CDR3 amino acids: CASSPRGKDIGYTF. Here the CDR3 DNA reads TGTGCCAGCTCACCACGGGGGAAGGATATCGGCTACACCTTC.

This clone was recorded once. The rearrangement uses TRBV5-1 and TRBJ2-3, with 9 positions matching TRBD2. Germline V CDR1 and CDR2: SGHRS, YFSETQ. The CDR3 sequence is 16 residues long. V was clipped by 0 bases and J by 5 bases; unmatched bases: 7. The CDR3 bases are TGCGCCAGCAGCTTGGAGGGTAGCGGGAGAAGAGATACGCAGTATTTT. Translation gives CASSLEGSGRRDTQYF.

The chain couples TRBV4-1 to TRBJ1-2; D unresolved. Germline-derived CDR1 and CDR2 are MGHRA and YSYEKL. The CDR3 extends over 14 amino acids. V lost 2 bases to trimming and J lost 8 bases, with 15 bases between them. DNA of the CDR3: TGCGCCAGCAGCCAAAGTTACGACCAGCGCGGCTACACCTTC. Its protein product is CASSQSYDQRGYTF.

This clone was seen once. The chain recombines TRBV19 with TRBJ2-7; D might be TRBD1 or TRBD2, each matching 6 bases. Germline CDR1 is LNHDA and CDR2 is SQIVND (reference sequence). Trimming pared 6 bases from V and 3 bases from J, leaving 18 bases between. The CDR3 totals 15 residues. The CDR3 loop reads CASRQGGYSRYEQYF. The CDR3 nucleotides are TGTGCCAGTAGGCAAGGGGGGTATTCCCGCTACGAGCAGTACTTC.

V and J are TRBV7-8 and TRBJ2-7; the match to TRBD1 covers 7 bases. V trimming: 5 bases; J trimming: 0 bases; junction bases outside the gene matches: 1. The V gene's germline CDR1 is SGHVS and CDR2 FQNEAQ. This CDR3 is built from 13 residues. CDR3 amino acids: CASSGTDSYEQYF. The CDR3, as DNA: TGTGCCAGCAGCGGGACAGACTCCTACGAGCAGTACTTC. The full variable domain, completed using reference TRBV7-8 and TRBJ2-7, is GAGVSQSPRYKVAKRGQDVALRCDPISGHVSLFWYQQALGQGPEFLTYFQNEAQLDKSGLPSDRFFAERPEGSVSTLKIQRTQQEDSAVYLCASSGTDSYEQYFGPGTRLTVT.

The CDR3 DNA reads TGTGCCAGCTGCAAAGTTTCCGGGACAGCCTATTCACCCCTCCACTTT. Protein sequence: CASCKVSGTAYSPLHF. The chain employs TRBV21-1 and TRBJ1-6; the table's D call of TRBD1 was not tested on the DNA. TRBV21-1 is noted as a pseudogene. The CDR3 contains 16 residues.

About this clone itself: Distinct nucleotide sequences in the sample also encode this CDR3. V is TRBV7-9 and J is TRBJ2-5; 8 positions agree with TRBD2. Losses at the gene ends were 0 bases for V and 5 bases for J; bases not matched to a gene: 5. This CDR3 has 15 residues. Germline CDR1 reads SEHNR; CDR2 reads FQNEAQ (reference sequence). The CDR3 spells CASSLARLAGETQYF. The CDR3, as DNA: TGTGCCAGCAGCTTAGCAAGGCTAGCGGGCGAGACCCAGTACTTC.

The V and J genes are TRBV5-1 and TRBJ2-5, with a tentative D call TRBD2 (6 bases). The CDR3 runs 15 residues. V lost 4 bases and J lost 6, with 19 bases in between. The germline CDR1 and CDR2 sequences are SGHRS and YFSETQ. Here the CDR3 reads CASSPLGLQEQTQYF. The CDR3 bases are TGCGCCAGCAGCCCCTTGGGACTTCAGGAGCAGACCCAGTACTTC.

V gene TRBV5-1 combines with J gene TRBJ2-3, with D hard to call. This CDR3 is built from 15 residues. The V and J ends lost 3 bases and 4 bases respectively, with 15 bases between them. The germline V gene encodes CDR1 SGHRS and CDR2 YFSETQ. The CDR3 is CASSSKGALADTQYF. The CDR3 region has the DNA TGCGCCAGCAGCTCTAAAGGAGCATTAGCAGATACGCAGTATTTT.

This chain connects TRBV19 to TRBJ1-5; TRBD1 matches at 7 bases. V lost 4 bases, J lost 1 base, and 7 bases stayed unmatched. Germline CDR1 reads LNHDA; CDR2 reads SQIVND (reference sequence). The CDR3 contains 16 residues. CDR3 sequence reads: CASSKWDSLSNQPQHF. The CDR3 region has the DNA TGTGCCAGTAGTAAATGGGACAGCTTAAGCAATCAGCCCCAGCATTTT.

The V and J genes are TRBV5-1 and TRBJ1-3; D call uncertain. CDR3 size: 15 residues. With 4 bases removed from V and 0 bases from J, the gap between germline ends came to 11 bases. Per germline, CDR1 SGHRS and CDR2 YFSETQ. This CDR3 reads CASSPEGDSGNTIYF. CDR3 nucleotides: TGCGCCAGCAGCCCGGAGGGAGACTCTGGAAACACCATATATTTT.

Notes on this clone: One end of the junction varies from germline; a read error may be responsible. The chain uses TRBV2 and TRBJ2-1; the match to TRBD2 covers 7 bases. CDR3 length: 12 residues. The germline CDR1 and CDR2 sequences are SNHLY and FYNNEI. CDR3 loop: CASSGGLVGALF. The CDR3 region has the DNA TGTGCCAGCAGTGGAGGACTAGTGGGCGCCCTCTTC.

The J gene is TRBJ1-2, the V gene TRBV28, with D possibly TRBD1 on 6 matching bases. CDR3 length: 17 amino acids. Germline CDR1 MDHEN, CDR2 SYDVKM. Trimming took 4 bases from V and 7 from J, leaving 25 bases between them. The DNA of the CDR3 is TGTGCCAGCAGTTCTATCGGGACAACACATTATACGGGTGGCTACACCTTC. It codes for CASSSIGTTHYTGGYTF.

The chain recombines TRBV5-4 with TRBJ2-3; 10 bases map to TRBD2. After removal of 3 bases from V and 1 base from J, the junction contained 5 bases not matched to a gene. CDR1 and CDR2 from the germline V gene are SGHNT and YYREEE (reference sequence). This CDR3 region has 16 residues. The CDR3 region has the DNA TGTGCCAGCAGCTATCCTAGCGGGGGTCGCACAGATACGCAGTATTTT. It is translated as CASSYPSGGRTDTQYF.